The T cell receptor beta chain under discussion was sequenced for a study of blood T cell repertoires in COVID-19. In the study overall: PBMCs, B-cell-depleted T cells, or T cells provided the cDNA or gDNA that made up the material.

Original handling: The assay estimated nucleated cells by amplifying reference gene primers. Data came from immunoSEQ multiplex PCR; TCRdb stores just in-frame clones and leaves some out. That table gives V, J and clone size, and the DNA gave D and trimming. The sample contains about 250,000 clones, 65% to 85% of which appear only once. Germline V gene data show CDR1 as SEHNR and CDR2 as FQNEAQ (reference sequence). The V segment lost 0 bases and the J segment 4 bases; nucleotides outside the gene matches: 2. The CDR3 runs to 15 residues. What was sequenced was peripheral blood. The rearrangement joins TRBV7-9 to TRBJ1-5, with 8 bases that match TRBD1. This TCR derives from a woman in her forties who had recovered from COVID-19. The CDR3, as DNA: TGTGCCAGCAGCTTAGCTGGACAGGGAAATCAGCCCCAGCATTTT. Its translation: CASSLAGQGNQPQHF.